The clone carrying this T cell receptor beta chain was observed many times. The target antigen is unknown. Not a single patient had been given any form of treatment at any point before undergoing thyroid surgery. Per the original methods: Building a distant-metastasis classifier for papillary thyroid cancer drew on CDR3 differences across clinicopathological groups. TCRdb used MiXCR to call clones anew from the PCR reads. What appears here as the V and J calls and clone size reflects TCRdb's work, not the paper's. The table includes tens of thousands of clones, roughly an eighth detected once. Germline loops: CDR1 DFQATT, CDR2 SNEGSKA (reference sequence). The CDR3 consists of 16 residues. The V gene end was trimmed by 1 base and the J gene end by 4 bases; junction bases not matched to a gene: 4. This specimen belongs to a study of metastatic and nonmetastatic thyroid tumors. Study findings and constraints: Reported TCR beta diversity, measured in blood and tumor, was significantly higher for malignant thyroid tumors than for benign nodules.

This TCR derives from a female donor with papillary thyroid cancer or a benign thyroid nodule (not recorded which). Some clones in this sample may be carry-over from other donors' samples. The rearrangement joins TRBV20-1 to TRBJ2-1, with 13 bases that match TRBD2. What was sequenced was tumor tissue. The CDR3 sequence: CSARAPGLAGYNEQFF. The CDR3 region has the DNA TGCAGTGCTAGAGCCCCGGGACTAGCGGGATACAATGAGCAGTTCTTC.